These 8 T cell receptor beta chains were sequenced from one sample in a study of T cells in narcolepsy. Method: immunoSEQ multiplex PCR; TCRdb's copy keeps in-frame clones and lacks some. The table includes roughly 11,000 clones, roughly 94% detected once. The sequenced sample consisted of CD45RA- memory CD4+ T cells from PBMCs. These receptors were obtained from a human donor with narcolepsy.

This CDR3 reads CSVEDLRSGRDNEQFF. The DNA of the CDR3 is TGCAGCGTTGAAGATCTGAGAAGCGGGAGGGACAATGAGCAGTTCTTC. The chain couples TRBV29-1 to TRBJ2-1, with 10 bases that match TRBD2. The ends lost 0 bases at V and 5 bases at J; junction bases unmatched: 7. Per germline, CDR1 SQVTM and CDR2 ANQGSEA. The CDR3 spans 16 residues.

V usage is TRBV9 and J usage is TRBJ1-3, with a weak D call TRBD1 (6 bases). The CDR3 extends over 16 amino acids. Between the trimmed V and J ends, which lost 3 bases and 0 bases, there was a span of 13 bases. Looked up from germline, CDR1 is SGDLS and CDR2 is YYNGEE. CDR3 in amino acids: CASSATGTYSGNTIYF. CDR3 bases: TGTGCCAGCAGCGCGACCGGGACATACTCTGGAAACACCATATATTTT.

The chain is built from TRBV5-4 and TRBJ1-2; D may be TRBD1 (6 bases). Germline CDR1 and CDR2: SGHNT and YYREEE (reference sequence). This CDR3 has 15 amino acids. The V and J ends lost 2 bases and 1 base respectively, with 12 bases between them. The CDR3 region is CASSFWDTRNYGYTF. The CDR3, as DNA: TGTGCCAGCAGCTTTTGGGACACACGTAACTATGGCTACACCTTC.

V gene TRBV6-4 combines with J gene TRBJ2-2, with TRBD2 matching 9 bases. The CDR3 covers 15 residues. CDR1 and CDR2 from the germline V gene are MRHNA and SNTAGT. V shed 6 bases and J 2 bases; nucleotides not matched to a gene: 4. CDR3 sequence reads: CASSMGTSNTGELFF. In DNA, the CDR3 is TGTGCCAGCAGCATGGGGACTAGCAACACCGGGGAGCTGTTTTTT.

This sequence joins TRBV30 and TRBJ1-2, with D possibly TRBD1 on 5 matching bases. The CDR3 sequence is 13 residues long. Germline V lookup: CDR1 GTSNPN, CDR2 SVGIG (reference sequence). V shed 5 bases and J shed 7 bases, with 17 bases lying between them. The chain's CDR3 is CAWGGPGFFGYTF. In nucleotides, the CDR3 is TGTGCCTGGGGGGGACCGGGGTTTTTTGGCTACACCTTC.

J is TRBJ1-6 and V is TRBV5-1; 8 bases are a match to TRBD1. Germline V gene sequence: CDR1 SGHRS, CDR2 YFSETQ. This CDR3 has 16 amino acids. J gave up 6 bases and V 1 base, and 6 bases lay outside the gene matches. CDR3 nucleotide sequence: TGCGCCAGCAGCTTGCAGGGGGCCACCCTTAATTCACCCCTCCACTTT. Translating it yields CASSLQGATLNSPLHF.

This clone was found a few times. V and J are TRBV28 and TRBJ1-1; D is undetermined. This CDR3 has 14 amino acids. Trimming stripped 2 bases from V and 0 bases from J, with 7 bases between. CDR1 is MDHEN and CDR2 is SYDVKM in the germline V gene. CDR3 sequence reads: CASSLVNMNTEAFF. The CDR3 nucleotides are TGTGCCAGCAGTTTAGTAAATATGAACACTGAAGCTTTCTTT.

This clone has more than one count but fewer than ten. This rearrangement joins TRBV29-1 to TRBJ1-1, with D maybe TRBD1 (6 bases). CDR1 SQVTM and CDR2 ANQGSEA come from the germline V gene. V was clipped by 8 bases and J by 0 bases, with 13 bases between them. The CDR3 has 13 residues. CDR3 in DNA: TGCAGCTTTAGGACAGATCTGAACACTGAAGCTTTCTTT. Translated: CSFRTDLNTEAFF.